This T cell receptor beta chain appears in the sequencing data of a study of blood T cell repertoires in COVID-19. Clones were sequenced by immunoSEQ multiplex PCR, and TCRdb holds only the in-frame ones, with some missing. The sample contains a few hundred thousand clones, approximately 85% of which appear only once. Germline V gives CDR1 SGHRS, CDR2 YFSETQ. Trimming took 0 bases from V and 1 from J, leaving 10 bases between them. The CDR3 contains 15 residues. Sequencing was carried out using peripheral blood. The rearrangement joins TRBV5-1 to TRBJ2-5, with a possible D match to TRBD2 (6 bases). The sequence was collected from a woman aged 45-65 years with acute or convalescent COVID-19. The CDR3 here is CASSLALGGQETQYF. The CDR3 DNA reads as TGCGCCAGCAGCTTGGCCCTGGGGGGCCAAGAGACCCAGTACTTC.